There are a few counts of the clone carrying this T cell receptor beta chain. The data originate from a study of shared clonotypes between healthy human individuals. Generated by immunoSEQ multiplex PCR, the TCRdb table keeps only in-frame clones and is missing some. The sample yields a few million clones, around 92% seen once. Specimen: naive CD4+ T cells from PBMCs. Subset defined: CD45RA+ positively selected. This clonotype originated in a man aged 18 to 30 in good health. Some clones in this sample may be carry-over from other donors' samples.

The DNA for the CDR3 is TGTGCCACCTCTAACTATGGCTACACCTTC. Its translation is CATSNYGYTF. The chain recombines TRBV6-1 with TRBJ1-2; D unclear. The CDR3 loop spans 10 amino acids. Per germline, CDR1 MNHNS and CDR2 SASEGT. Between the trimmed V and J ends, which lost 10 bases and 0 bases, there was a span of 3 bases.